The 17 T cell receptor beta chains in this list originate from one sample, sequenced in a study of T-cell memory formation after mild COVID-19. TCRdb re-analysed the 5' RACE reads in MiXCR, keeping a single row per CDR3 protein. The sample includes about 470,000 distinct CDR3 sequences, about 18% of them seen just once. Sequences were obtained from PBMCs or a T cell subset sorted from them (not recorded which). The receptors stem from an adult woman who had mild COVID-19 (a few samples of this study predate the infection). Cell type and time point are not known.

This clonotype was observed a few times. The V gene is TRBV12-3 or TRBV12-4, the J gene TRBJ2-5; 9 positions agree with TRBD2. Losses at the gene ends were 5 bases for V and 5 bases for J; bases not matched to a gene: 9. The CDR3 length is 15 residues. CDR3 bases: TGTGCCAGCAGTCAGCGGGAGGTGCCAGGGGAGACCCAGTACTTC. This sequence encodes CASSQREVPGETQYF.

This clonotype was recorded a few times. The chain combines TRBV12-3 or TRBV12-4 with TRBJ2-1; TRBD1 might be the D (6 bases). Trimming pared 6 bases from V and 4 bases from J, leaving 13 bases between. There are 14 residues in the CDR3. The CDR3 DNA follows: TGTGCCAGCAGCCACAGGGTTGGGTACAATGAGCAGTTCTTC. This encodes CASSHRVGYNEQFF.

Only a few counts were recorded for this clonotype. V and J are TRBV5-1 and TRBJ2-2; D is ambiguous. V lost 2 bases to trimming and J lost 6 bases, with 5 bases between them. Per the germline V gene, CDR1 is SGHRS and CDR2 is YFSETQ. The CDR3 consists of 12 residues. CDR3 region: CASSFESGELFF. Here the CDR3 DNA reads TGCGCCAGCAGCTTTGAATCCGGGGAGCTGTTTTTT.

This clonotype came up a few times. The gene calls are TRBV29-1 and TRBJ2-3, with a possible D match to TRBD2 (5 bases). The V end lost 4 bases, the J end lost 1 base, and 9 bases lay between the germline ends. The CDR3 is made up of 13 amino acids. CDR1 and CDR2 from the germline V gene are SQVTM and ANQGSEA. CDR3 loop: CSVAEDRTDTQYF. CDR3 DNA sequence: TGCAGCGTTGCGGAGGACCGCACAGATACGCAGTATTTT.

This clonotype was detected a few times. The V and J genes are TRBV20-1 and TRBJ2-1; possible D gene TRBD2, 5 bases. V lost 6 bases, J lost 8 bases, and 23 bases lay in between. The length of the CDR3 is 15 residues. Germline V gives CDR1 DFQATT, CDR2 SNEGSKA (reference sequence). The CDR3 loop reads CSAGAGLVGVDEQFF. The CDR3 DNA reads TGCAGTGCCGGCGCCGGGTTAGTCGGGGTGGATGAGCAGTTCTTC.

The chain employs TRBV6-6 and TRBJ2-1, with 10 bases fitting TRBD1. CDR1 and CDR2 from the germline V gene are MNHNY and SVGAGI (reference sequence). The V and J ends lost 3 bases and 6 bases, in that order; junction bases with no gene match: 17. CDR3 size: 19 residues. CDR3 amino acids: CASSYNTLRRQGAINEQFF. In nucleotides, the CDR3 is TGTGCCAGCAGTTATAACACCCTCCGCCGACAGGGGGCGATCAATGAGCAGTTCTTC.

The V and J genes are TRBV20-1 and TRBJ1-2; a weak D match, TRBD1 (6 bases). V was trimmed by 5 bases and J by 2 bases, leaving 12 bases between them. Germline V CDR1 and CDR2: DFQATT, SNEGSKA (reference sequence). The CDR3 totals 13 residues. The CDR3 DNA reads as TGCAGTGCTCCGGGACATCGGAACTATGGCTACACCTTC. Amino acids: CSAPGHRNYGYTF.

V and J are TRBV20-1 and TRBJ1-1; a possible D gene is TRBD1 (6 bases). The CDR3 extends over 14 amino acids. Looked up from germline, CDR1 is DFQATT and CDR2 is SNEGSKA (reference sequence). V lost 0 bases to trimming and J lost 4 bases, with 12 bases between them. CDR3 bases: TGCAGTGCTAGAGACACAGGGAGGAGCACTGAAGCTTTCTTT. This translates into CSARDTGRSTEAFF.

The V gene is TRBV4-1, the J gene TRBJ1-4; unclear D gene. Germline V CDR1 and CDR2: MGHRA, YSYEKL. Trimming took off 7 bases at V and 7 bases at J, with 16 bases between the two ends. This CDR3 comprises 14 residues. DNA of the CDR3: TGCGCCAGCACCCCCGGGGATGAGGGTGAAAAACTGTTTTTT. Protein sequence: CASTPGDEGEKLFF.

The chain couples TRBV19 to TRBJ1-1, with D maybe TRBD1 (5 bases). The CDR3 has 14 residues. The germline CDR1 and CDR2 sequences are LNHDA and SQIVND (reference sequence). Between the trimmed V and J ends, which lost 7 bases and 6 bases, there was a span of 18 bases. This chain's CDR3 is CASTGGSGGPEAFF. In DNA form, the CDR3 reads TGTGCCAGTACGGGGGGTAGCGGGGGTCCTGAAGCTTTCTTT.

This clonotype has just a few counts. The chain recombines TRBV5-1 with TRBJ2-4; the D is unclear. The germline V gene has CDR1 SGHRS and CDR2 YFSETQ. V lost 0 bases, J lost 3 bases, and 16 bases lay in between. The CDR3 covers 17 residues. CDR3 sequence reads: CASSLAGSRLGKNIQYF. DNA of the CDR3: TGCGCCAGCAGCTTGGCCGGCAGTAGGTTAGGCAAAAACATTCAGTACTTC.

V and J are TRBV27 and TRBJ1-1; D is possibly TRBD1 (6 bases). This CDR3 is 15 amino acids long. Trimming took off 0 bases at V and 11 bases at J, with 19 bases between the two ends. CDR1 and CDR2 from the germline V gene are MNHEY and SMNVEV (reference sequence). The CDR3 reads CASSLSFGAGVAAFF. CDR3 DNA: TGTGCCAGCAGTTTATCTTTTGGGGCAGGGGTGGCGGCTTTCTTT.

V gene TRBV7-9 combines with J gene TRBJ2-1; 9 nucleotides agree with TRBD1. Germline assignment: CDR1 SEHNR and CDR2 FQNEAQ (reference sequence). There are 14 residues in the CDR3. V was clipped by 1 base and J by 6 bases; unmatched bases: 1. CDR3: CASSLEQGANEQFF. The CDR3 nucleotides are TGTGCCAGCAGCTTAGAACAGGGGGCCAATGAGCAGTTCTTC.

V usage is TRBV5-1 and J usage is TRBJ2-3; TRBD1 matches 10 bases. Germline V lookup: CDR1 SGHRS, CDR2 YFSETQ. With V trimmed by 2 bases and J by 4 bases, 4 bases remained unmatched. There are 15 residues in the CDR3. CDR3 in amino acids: CASSFRDRGADTQYF. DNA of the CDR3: TGCGCCAGCAGCTTCCGGGACAGGGGAGCAGATACGCAGTATTTT.

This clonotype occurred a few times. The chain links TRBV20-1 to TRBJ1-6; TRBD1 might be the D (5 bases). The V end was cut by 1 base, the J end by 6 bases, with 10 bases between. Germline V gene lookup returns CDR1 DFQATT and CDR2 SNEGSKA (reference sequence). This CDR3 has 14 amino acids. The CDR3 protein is CSARAAGLNSPLHF. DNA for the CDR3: TGCAGTGCTAGAGCTGCGGGACTTAATTCACCCCTCCACTTT.

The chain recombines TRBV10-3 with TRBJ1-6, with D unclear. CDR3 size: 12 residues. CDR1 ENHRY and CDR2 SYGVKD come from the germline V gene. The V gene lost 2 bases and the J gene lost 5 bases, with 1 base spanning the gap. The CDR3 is CAISENNSPLHF. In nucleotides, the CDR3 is TGTGCCATCAGTGAGAATAATTCACCCCTCCACTTT.

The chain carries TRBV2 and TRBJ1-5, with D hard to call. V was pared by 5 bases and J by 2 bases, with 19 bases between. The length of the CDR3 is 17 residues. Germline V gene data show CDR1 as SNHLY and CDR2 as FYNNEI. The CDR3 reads CASSNGFASLGNQPQHF. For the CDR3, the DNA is TGTGCCAGCAGTAATGGGTTTGCTAGCCTTGGCAATCAGCCCCAGCATTTT.